This TCR beta chain was found in a study of immune evolution from preneoplasia to lung adenocarcinoma (dated by TCRdb to about 2021). About the investigation overall: HLA loss of heterozygosity was seen in about 7%, 15% and 30% of AIS, MIA and ADC lesions, and in no AAH lesions. The study combined immune gene expression, TCR sequencing and multiplex immunofluorescence to profile immune contexture across lung adenocarcinoma precursors and invasive adenocarcinoma. Resected precursor lesions (AAH, AIS, MIA) and invasive adenocarcinomas were each compared against paired morphologically normal lung tissue. The sample size was set by how many specimens were available, not by a prior power calculation. The immune data were combined with whole exome sequencing and methylation data from the same cohort of nodules. A total of roughly 51 patients with pulmonary nodules who underwent surgical resection were included in the overall cohort. TCR sequencing data came from a few dozen patients. According to the study, around 99 samples were used for TCR sequencing. Class I HLA alleles were inferred from exome data with POLYSOLVER, and allele-specific HLA loss was detected with LOHHLA.

TCR beta CDR3 regions were sequenced from DNA using the immunoSEQ hsTCRbeta Kit. The source study handled its data this way. TCR sequencing data were analysed with the ImmunoSEQ Analyzer. T cell clonality was defined as 1 minus Pielou's evenness, calculated on productive rearrangements. T cell diversity was measured with the inverse Simpson index on productive templates. T cell density was TCR beta template counts normalized to usable DNA, estimated by amplifying and sequencing housekeeping genes. Two-sided Kruskal-Wallis tests were used to compare TCR metrics across histologic stages. Not all clones reach the TCRdb copy of this immuneACCESS table, which keeps in-frame sequences only. Checked studies attribute under half of the gap to unresolved V genes and leave the rest unexplained. V and J calls and clone size follow that table, whereas D and trimming were derived from the DNA. In this sample the table shows about 6,500 clones, approximately 73% of which occur a single time. Approximately 9.4% of the sample comes from the top ten.

Note on this clone: What this receptor recognizes is not known. It has no much larger one-base neighbor in the sample; base qualities were not kept.

The patients had resection in Japan or China between 2014 and 2017. Two lung cancer pathologists independently reviewed H&E slides to confirm the histologic diagnosis of every case. Premalignant or tumor cells were enriched for nucleic acid extraction by macro-dissection performed after pathologic assessment. The AllPrep DNA/RNA FFPE Kit was used to isolate DNA from FFPE tissue. From the cysteine through the phenylalanine, the CDR3 covers 15 amino acids. Only the CDR3 portion is preserved as DNA: 45 bases, with reading frame beginning at the first base. Taken from the germline V gene (reference sequence), the CDR1 and CDR2 loops are MNHEY and SMNVEV. V is clipped by 4 bases and J by 2 bases, and the sequence between their germline boundaries is 15 bases long. The paper's findings and limits, for the study overall: T cell clonality was highest in KRAS-mutant nodules compared with EGFR-mutant or double wild-type lesions. Because all patients came from Japan and China, whether the findings apply to Western populations was uncertain. The highest top T cell clone frequencies were observed in normal lung, and a progressive decrease in top T cell clone frequencies appeared to occur from AAH through AIS, MIA and invasive adenocarcinoma. Normal lung showed the highest clonality, whereas later-stage lesions appeared to have higher T cell density and diversity but lower clonality. Findings were based on association rather than direct causation; larger cohorts with long-term follow-up and longitudinal biopsies were deemed needed.

What was sequenced was FFPE lung adenocarcinoma in situ tissue. Taken with the paper, the label for cell subset or site translates to: preinvasive adenocarcinoma in situ (AIS). The receptor's source is an older donor with lung adenocarcinoma. The chain is encoded by TRBV27 joined to TRBJ2-7; the D gene identity is not certain. The DNA reads as follows: TGTGCCAGCAGTTATGACAAACCAAAAACCTACGAGCAGTACTTC. The resulting protein is CASSYDKPKTYEQYF.